This entry lists 3 T cell receptor beta chains sequenced from one sample in a study of spatial heterogeneity in lung cancer. Regarding time point: sample taken at primary tumor resection. TCRdb reprocessed the 5' RACE reads via MiXCR and lists one record per CDR3 protein. The data show some 34,000 distinct CDR3 sequences, 7% to 7.5% seen once. Sequenced here: PBMCs, sampled at surgery. Source of these receptors: a female donor with early-stage non-small cell lung cancer.

This clonotype was seen repeatedly, ten times or more. The gene calls are TRBV5-1 and TRBJ2-5; no definite D call. Trimming removed 0 bases from V and 6 bases from J, with 9 bases in between. CDR1 and CDR2 (germline): SGHRS, YFSETQ. The CDR3 is 13 residues long. The CDR3 DNA reads TGCGCCAGCAGCTTGGAGGGCCACAAGACCCAGTACTTC. Translated: CASSLEGHKTQYF.

This clonotype was seen at least ten times. The rearrangement links TRBV7-9 to TRBJ2-7; 7 nucleotides align to TRBD2. This CDR3 is 15 amino acids long. With V trimmed by 5 bases and J by 6 bases, 13 bases remained unmatched. Germline V CDR1 and CDR2: SEHNR, FQNEAQ (reference sequence). In DNA form, the CDR3 reads TGTGCCAGCAGCCCAACGGGCGGGGGTGTGGTCGAGCAGTACTTC. The encoded protein is CASSPTGGGVVEQYF.

This clonotype was counted ten times or more. The chain combines TRBV27 with TRBJ1-1; D unclear. CDR1 and CDR2 (germline): MNHEY, SMNVEV (reference sequence). The CDR3 has 14 amino acids. The V end lost 0 bases, the J end lost 2 bases, and 7 bases lay between the germline ends. The CDR3 bases are TGTGCCAGCAGTTTATCCTATGGAAACACTGAAGCTTTCTTT. Its translation: CASSLSYGNTEAFF.